This T cell receptor (beta chain) stems from a study of post-analysis software for immune sequencing data. Study background: The disease courses covered relapsing-remitting, secondary progressive and progressive-relapsing multiple sclerosis.

This clonotype was counted a few times. Its cognate antigen is unknown. Each TCR beta cDNA library carried unique molecular identifiers. TCRdb redid the calling of the PCR reads with MiXCR, one entry per CDR3 protein. The sample yields roughly 170,000 distinct CDR3 sequences, 30% seen once. Findings of the study overall: Controls showed lower frequencies than patients for roughly 5 TRBV segments, and TRBV5-6, TRBV5-1 and TRBV20-1 were among these.

J was trimmed by 2 bases and V by 3 bases; bases with no gene match: 7. The length of the CDR3 is 16 residues. The V and J genes are TRBV12-3 or TRBV12-4 and TRBJ1-5, with TRBD1 identical over 7 bases. The sequencing sample was made of blood. The receptor comes from a girl under 18 with multiple sclerosis. The CDR3 reads CASSFELRGGNQPQHF. The CDR3 coding sequence is TGTGCCAGCAGTTTCGAGCTCAGGGGGGGCAATCAGCCCCAGCATTTT.